This T cell receptor beta chain was obtained from a study of T-cell reconstitution after alpha-beta-depleted transplantation in children. Unique molecular identifiers featured in how the TCRbeta library was prepared. TCRdb independently ran MiXCR on the PCR reads; one entry per CDR3 protein. The table records about 220,000 distinct CDR3 sequences, 17% of them present only once. Study-wide results and limits: It was reported that alpha-beta T cells came from several hundred expanded graft clones (about two months after transplant). The high TCRbeta diversity at day 60 in some patients came from surviving recipient T cells and thymic progenitors. Newly produced T cells mostly provided counts and TCRbeta diversity after one year, as hyperexpanded clones declined.

Trimming removed 3 bases from V and 8 bases from J, with 8 bases in between. The CDR3 is 12 residues long. Germline CDR1 KGHSH, CDR2 LQKENI. This clonotype was seen more than once but under ten times. As yet, its antigen is unknown. V usage is TRBV18 and J usage is TRBJ2-1, with D perhaps TRBD2 (5 bases). The source of this sequence is a male patient under 10 years old who had a stem cell transplant for acute lymphoblastic leukemia, so the T cells may come from the graft donor. The material was PBMCs, mostly from graft donor cells, obtained 360 days after TCRalphabeta/CD19-depleted stem cell transplant. DNA of the CDR3: TGTGCCAGCTCACCGTACGGGGATGAGCAGTTCTTC. This codes for CASSPYGDEQFF.